What follows is one TCR beta chain and its context. Its specificity is not known. This entry comes from a study of OX40 agonist ivuxolimab in advanced cancers. Whole-study context: Enrollees could have had prior anti-PD-1, anti-PD-L1 or anti-CTLA-4 therapy, which more than 30% had received. Study results and limitations: Both CD4+ and CD8+ T cell populations in blood had undergone clonal expansion by week 6 at 0.1 to 3.0 mg/kg. Some of the lowest clonal expansion was seen in partial responders at 0.1-3.0 mg/kg.

The assay was immunoSEQ multiplex PCR, and TCRdb's table has in-frame clones only and misses some. This sample has tens of thousands of clones, with about 88% found just once. Peripheral blood came from all dose cohorts at three timepoints. Germline CDR1 and CDR2: MNHNY and SVGAGI (reference sequence). This CDR3 has 15 residues. V lost 3 bases to trimming and J lost 2 bases, with 11 bases between them. The specimen comprised CD4+ or CD8+ T cells sorted from blood, sampled in a trial of the OX40 agonist ivuxolimab. This receptor was obtained from an adult with an advanced solid tumor such as melanoma, head and neck, liver or kidney cancer. The chain employs TRBV6-6 and TRBJ1-5, with a tentative D call TRBD1 (5 bases). The CDR3 loop is CASSYWGNGNQPQHF. CDR3 coding DNA: TGTGCCAGCAGTTATTGGGGGAACGGCAATCAGCCCCAGCATTTT.